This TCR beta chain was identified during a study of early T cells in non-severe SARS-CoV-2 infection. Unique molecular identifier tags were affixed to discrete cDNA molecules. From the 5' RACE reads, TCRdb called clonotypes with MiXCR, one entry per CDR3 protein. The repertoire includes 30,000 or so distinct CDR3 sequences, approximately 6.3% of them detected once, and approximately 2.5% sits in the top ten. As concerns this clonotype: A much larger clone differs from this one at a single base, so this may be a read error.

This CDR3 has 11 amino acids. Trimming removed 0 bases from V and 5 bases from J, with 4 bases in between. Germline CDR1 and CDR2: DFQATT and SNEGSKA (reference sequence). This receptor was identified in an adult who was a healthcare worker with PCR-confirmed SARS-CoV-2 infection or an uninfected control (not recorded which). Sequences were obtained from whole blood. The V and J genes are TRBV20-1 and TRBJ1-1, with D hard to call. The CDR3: CSAREATEAFF. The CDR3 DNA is TGCAGTGCTAGAGAAGCGACTGAAGCTTTCTTT.